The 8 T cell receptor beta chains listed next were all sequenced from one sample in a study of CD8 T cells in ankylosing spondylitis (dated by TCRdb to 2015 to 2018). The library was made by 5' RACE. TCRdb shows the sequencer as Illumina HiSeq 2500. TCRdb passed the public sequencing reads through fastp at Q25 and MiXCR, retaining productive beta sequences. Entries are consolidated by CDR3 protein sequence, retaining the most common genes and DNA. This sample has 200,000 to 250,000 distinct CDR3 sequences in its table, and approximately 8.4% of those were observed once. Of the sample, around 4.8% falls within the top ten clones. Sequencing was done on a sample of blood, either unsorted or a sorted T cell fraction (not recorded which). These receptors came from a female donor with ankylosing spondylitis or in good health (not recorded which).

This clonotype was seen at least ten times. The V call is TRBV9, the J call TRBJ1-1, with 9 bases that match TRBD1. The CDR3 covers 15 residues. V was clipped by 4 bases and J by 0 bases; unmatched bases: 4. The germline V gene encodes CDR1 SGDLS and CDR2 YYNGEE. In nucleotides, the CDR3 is TGTGCCAGCAGCACCGACAGGGGGATGAACACTGAAGCTTTCTTT. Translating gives CASSTDRGMNTEAFF.

Here the CDR3 reads CASSIKAEKGQPQHF. The CDR3, as DNA: TGTGCCAGTAGTATCAAGGCAGAGAAGGGGCAGCCCCAGCATTTT. The chain couples TRBV19 to TRBJ1-5, with D possibly being TRBD1 (5 bases). This CDR3 contains 15 residues. Germline loops: CDR1 LNHDA, CDR2 SQIVND (reference sequence). The V and J ends lost 3 bases and 7 bases respectively, with 16 bases between them.

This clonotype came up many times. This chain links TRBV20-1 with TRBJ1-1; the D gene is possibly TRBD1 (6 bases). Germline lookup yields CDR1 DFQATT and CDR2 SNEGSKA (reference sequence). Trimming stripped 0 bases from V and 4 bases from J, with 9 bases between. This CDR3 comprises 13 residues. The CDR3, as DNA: TGCAGTGCTAGAGAAGCCAGGGGCACTGAAGCTTTCTTT. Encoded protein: CSAREARGTEAFF.

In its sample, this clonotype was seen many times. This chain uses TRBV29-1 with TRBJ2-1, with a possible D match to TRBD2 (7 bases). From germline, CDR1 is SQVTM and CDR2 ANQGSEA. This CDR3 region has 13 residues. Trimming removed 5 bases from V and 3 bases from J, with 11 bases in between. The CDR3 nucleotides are TGCAGCGTTAGGGGGACTAACTACAATGAGCAGTTCTTC. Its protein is CSVRGTNYNEQFF.

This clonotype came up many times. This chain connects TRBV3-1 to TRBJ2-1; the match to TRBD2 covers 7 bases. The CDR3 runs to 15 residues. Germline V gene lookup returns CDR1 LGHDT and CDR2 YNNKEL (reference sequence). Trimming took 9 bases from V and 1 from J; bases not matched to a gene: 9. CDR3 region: CASARGEVSYNEQFF. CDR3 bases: TGTGCCAGTGCCCGGGGGGAGGTATCCTACAATGAGCAGTTCTTC.

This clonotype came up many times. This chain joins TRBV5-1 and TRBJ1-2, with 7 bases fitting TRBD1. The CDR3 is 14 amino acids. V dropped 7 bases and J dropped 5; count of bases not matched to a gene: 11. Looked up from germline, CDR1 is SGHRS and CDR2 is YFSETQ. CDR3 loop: CASRARIQGYGYTF. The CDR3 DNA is TGCGCCAGCCGGGCCCGTATACAGGGGTATGGCTACACCTTC.

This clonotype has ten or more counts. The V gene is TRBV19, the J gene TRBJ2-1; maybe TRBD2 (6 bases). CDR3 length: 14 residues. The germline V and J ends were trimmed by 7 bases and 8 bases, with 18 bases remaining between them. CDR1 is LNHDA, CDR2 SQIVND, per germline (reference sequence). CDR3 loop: CASKTGEVGDEQFF. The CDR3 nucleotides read TGTGCCAGTAAAACGGGAGAGGTCGGGGATGAGCAGTTCTTC.

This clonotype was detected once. CDR3 region: CASSDPGPRYNEQFF. CDR3 coding DNA: TGTGCCAGCAGTGACCCGGGACCCCGCTACAATGAGCAGTTCTTC. V usage is TRBV25-1 and J usage is TRBJ2-1; the D call may be TRBD1 or TRBD2 (5 bases each). CDR3 size: 15 residues. CDR1 and CDR2 from the germline V gene are MGHDK and SYGVNS. The germline V and J ends were trimmed by 3 bases and 3 bases, with 12 bases remaining between them.